The text below deals with one T cell receptor beta chain. After removal of 5 bases from V and 8 bases from J, the junction contained 7 bases not matched to a gene. This CDR3 is 14 amino acids long. Looked up from germline, CDR1 is SEHNR and CDR2 is FQNEAQ (reference sequence). The assay was run at deep level. Profiled with immunoSEQ multiplex PCR; TCRdb holds only in-frame clones, not every one. The table includes around 2.5 million clones, under 95% detected once. The data stem from a study of shared clonotypes between healthy human individuals. J is TRBJ1-4 and V is TRBV7-9, with 8 bases fitting TRBD1. The sequence was obtained from a man younger than 35 in good health. Some clones in this sample may be carry-over from other donors' samples. The specimen sequenced was naive CD4+ T cells from PBMCs. Subset specified: CD45RA+ positively selected. CDR3 residues: CASSQTGVGEKLFF. The CDR3 DNA follows: TGTGCCAGCAGCCAGACAGGGGTAGGCGAAAAACTGTTTTTT.